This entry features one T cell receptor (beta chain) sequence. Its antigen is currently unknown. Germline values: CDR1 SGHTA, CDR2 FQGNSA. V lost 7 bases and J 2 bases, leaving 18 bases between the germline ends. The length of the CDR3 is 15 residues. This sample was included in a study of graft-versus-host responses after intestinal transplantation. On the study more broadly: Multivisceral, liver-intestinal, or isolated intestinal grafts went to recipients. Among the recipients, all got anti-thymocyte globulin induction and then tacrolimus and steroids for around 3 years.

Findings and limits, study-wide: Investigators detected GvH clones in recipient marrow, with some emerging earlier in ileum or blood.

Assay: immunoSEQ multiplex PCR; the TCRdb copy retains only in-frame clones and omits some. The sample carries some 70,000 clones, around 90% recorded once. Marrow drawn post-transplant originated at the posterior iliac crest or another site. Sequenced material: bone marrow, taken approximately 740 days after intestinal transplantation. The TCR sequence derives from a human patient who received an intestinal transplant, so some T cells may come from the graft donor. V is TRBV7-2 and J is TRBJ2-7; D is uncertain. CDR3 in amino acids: CASTPSQVLPYEQYF. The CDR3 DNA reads TGTGCCAGCACCCCTTCTCAGGTCCTTCCCTACGAGCAGTACTTC.